These T cell receptor beta chains were read from a single sample in a study of cytomegalovirus exposure and HLA in healthy donors. Some clones are missing from TCRdb's copy, which holds only in-frame ones; the method was immunoSEQ multiplex PCR. The data contain under 120,000 clones, over 60% of them singletons. The material sequenced was PBMCs. These receptors all come from a female donor in good health and CMV-seropositive. CDR3s leave out the opening cysteine and the closing phenylalanine or tryptophan.

CDR3: ASSPSSGVYEQY
J: TRBJ2-7
V: TRBV14
length: 12

CDR3: ASSLEQGANEKLF
J: TRBJ1-4
V: TRBV7-6
length: 13

CDR3: ASSPAENQPQH
J: TRBJ1-5
V: TRBV18
length: 11

CDR3: ASGQGVANTGELF
J: TRBJ2-2
V: TRBV2
length: 13

CDR3: ASSWGGDSHVYTGELF
J: TRBJ2-2
V: TRBV7-3
length: 16

CDR3: ASSSQRGLNTGELF
J: TRBJ2-2
V: TRBV7-2
length: 14

CDR3: ASSDWGLGYT
J: TRBJ1-2
V: TRBV2
length: 10

CDR3: ASSLNLAGNNEQF
J: TRBJ2-1
V: TRBV5-1
length: 13

CDR3: ASRILGTGLDEQY
J: TRBJ2-7
V: TRBV2
length: 13

CDR3: ASRTGENEQY
J: TRBJ2-7
V: TRBV5-1
length: 10

CDR3: ASSSARGGSNQPQH
J: TRBJ1-5
V: TRBV7-9
length: 14

CDR3: ASSYGQGGLTDTEAF
J: TRBJ1-1
V: TRBV11-2
length: 15

CDR3: ASSFPDTYQPQH
J: TRBJ1-5
V: TRBV6-6
length: 12

CDR3: ASSFVPGKEVTEAF
J: TRBJ1-1
V: TRBV7-9
length: 14

CDR3: ASSLGQGGTDTQY
J: TRBJ2-3
V: TRBV11-3
length: 13

CDR3: ASRLGRGGIYEQY
J: TRBJ2-7
V: TRBV27
length: 13

CDR3: ASSPREGANYGYT
J: TRBJ1-2
V: TRBV18
length: 13